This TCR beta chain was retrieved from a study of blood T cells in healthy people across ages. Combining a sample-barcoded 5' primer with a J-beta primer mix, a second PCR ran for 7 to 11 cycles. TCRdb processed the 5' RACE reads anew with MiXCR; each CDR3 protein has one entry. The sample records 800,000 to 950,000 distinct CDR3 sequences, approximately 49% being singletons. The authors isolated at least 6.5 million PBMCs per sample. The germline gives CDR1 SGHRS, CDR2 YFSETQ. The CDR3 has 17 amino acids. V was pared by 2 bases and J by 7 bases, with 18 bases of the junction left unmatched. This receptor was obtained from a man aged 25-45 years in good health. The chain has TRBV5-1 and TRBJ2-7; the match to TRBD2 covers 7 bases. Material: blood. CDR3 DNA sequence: TGCGCCAGCAGCTTTAGTATGGCTAGCGGATCCCCCGGTGAGCAGTACTTC. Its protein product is CASSFSMASGSPGEQYF.